Below, 20 T cell receptor beta chains from the same sample are listed, as sequenced in a study of T-cell reconstitution after alpha-beta-depleted transplantation in children. For TCRbeta, the library was prepared with unique molecular identifiers. Each CDR3 protein is one row after TCRdb ran MiXCR on the PCR reads. This sample carries 190,000 or so distinct CDR3 sequences, less than 8% of them seen once, and the ten largest clones take around 2.7%. Sequenced material: PBMCs from the stem cell graft donor, taken from the stem cell graft. These receptors originate from a human donor who donated a stem cell graft to a child with Wiskott-Aldrich syndrome.

There are many counts of this clonotype. The chain combines TRBV7-9 with TRBJ2-7; 7 bases are shared with TRBD1. V was clipped by 1 base and J by 3 bases; unmatched bases: 9. The length of the CDR3 is 16 residues. CDR1 and CDR2 (germline): SEHNR, FQNEAQ (reference sequence). The CDR3 is CASSLVGRDRDYEQYF. In nucleotides, the CDR3 is TGTGCCAGCAGCTTAGTAGGGCGTGACAGGGACTACGAGCAGTACTTC.

This clonotype was counted ten times or more. One end of the junction fails to match germline, which may point to a read error. V usage is TRBV5-1 and J usage is TRBJ2-1; D gene ambiguous. This CDR3 is 16 amino acids long. Germline-derived CDR1 and CDR2 are SGHRS and YFSETQ. The CDR3 loop reads CASSPLMSWTSAEQLF. CDR3 DNA sequence: TGCGCCAGCAGCCCCCTGATGTCGTGGACGTCGGCTGAGCAGCTCTTC. The whole variable domain, filled in from reference TRBV5-1 and TRBJ2-1, reads KAGVTQTPRYLIKTRGQQVTLSCSPISGHRSVSWYQQTPGQGLQFLFEYFSETQRNKGNFPGRFSGRQFSNSRSEMNVSTLELGDSALYLCASSPLMSWTSAEQLFGPGTRLTVL.

This clonotype was recorded at least ten times. The CDR3 loop is CATSRQEDQPQHF. The CDR3 DNA reads TGTGCCACCTCTCGACAGGAGGATCAGCCCCAGCATTTT. The chain uses TRBV6-2 or TRBV6-3 and TRBJ1-5, with D tentatively TRBD1 (6 bases). Per germline, CDR1 MNHEY and CDR2 SVGEGT. V was pared by 10 bases and J by 5 bases, with 15 bases between. The CDR3 sequence is 13 residues long.

V gene TRBV12-3 or TRBV12-4 combines with J gene TRBJ2-3; 7 bases are shared with TRBD2. The V and J ends lost 3 bases and 5 bases, in that order; junction bases with no gene match: 5. The CDR3 sequence is 14 residues long. DNA of the CDR3: TGTGCCAGCAGTTTTCCCCCGGGGGGAGATACGCAGTATTTT. This sequence encodes CASSFPPGGDTQYF.

The chain carries TRBV7-2 and TRBJ2-5; D is ambiguous. The CDR3 sequence is 12 residues long. With 1 base removed from V and 9 bases from J, the gap between germline ends came to 9 bases. Per germline, CDR1 SGHTA and CDR2 FQGNSA. Written as DNA, the CDR3 is TGTGCCAGCAGCTTAGGCTCCTGGGCCCAGTACTTC. Protein: CASSLGSWAQYF.

V and J are TRBV18 and TRBJ2-5; 7 bases fit TRBD1. The CDR3 totals 11 residues. With V trimmed by 5 bases and J by 8 bases, 2 bases remained unmatched. The V gene's germline CDR1 is KGHSH and CDR2 LQKENI. The CDR3 bases are TGTGCCAGCTCAGACAGGGATACCCAGTACTTC. Its translation is CASSDRDTQYF.

This clonotype has ten or more counts. The chain employs TRBV12-3 or TRBV12-4 and TRBJ2-5, with 8 bases that match TRBD2. The CDR3 is 13 residues long. With V trimmed by 8 bases and J by 4 bases, 6 bases remained unmatched. The CDR3 bases are TGTGCCAGCGGTCGGGGGGGTTTAGAGACCCAGTACTTC. Translated, it gives CASGRGGLETQYF.

This clonotype was detected ten times or more. This chain joins TRBV24-1 and TRBJ2-3; D may correspond to TRBD1 or TRBD2 (5 bases each). Germline values: CDR1 KGHDR, CDR2 SFDVKD. CDR3 length: 16 amino acids. The ends were cut back, 3 bases at V and 2 bases at J, with 14 bases in the middle. In nucleotides, the CDR3 is TGTGCCACCAGTGATACCCGGGGCCTCCCCACAGATACGCAGTATTTT. This encodes CATSDTRGLPTDTQYF.

This sequence joins TRBV7-9 and TRBJ1-5, with 7 bases identical to TRBD1. Looked up from germline, CDR1 is SEHNR and CDR2 is FQNEAQ (reference sequence). V lost 5 bases, J lost 7 bases, and 2 bases stayed unmatched. This CDR3 has 12 amino acids. CDR3 residues: CASSQTGQPQHF. The DNA for the CDR3 is TGTGCCAGCAGCCAGACAGGGCAGCCCCAGCATTTT. The full variable domain, its missing parts supplied by reference TRBV7-9 and TRBJ1-5, is DTGVSQNPRHKITKRGQNVTFRCDPISEHNRLYWYRQTLGQGPEFLTYFQNEAQLEKSRLLSDRFSAERPKGSFSTLEIQRTEQGDSAMYLCASSQTGQPQHFGDGTRLSIL.

The genes are TRBV7-9 and TRBJ2-3; no firm D call. There are 13 residues in the CDR3. CDR1 SEHNR and CDR2 FQNEAQ come from the germline V gene (reference sequence). Trimming shortened V by 5 bases and J by 3 bases, and 9 bases separated the two germline ends. CDR3 residues: CASSLRETDTQYF. DNA for the CDR3: TGTGCCAGCAGCCTACGCGAGACAGATACGCAGTATTTT.

This clonotype was seen a handful of times. V is TRBV5-1 and J is TRBJ1-5, with D uncertain. The V and J ends lost 0 bases and 0 bases respectively, with 10 bases between them. The V gene's germline CDR1 is SGHRS and CDR2 YFSETQ. CDR3 size: 16 residues. CDR3 DNA: TGCGCCAGCAGCTTGGGGTCAGGCAATAGCAATCAGCCCCAGCATTTT. Translation: CASSLGSGNSNQPQHF.

This clonotype was detected ten times or more. V and J are TRBV9 and TRBJ2-1; perhaps TRBD1 as D (5 bases). Germline lookup yields CDR1 SGDLS and CDR2 YYNGEE. This CDR3 spans 15 amino acids. The V and J ends lost 4 bases and 0 bases respectively, with 11 bases between them. CDR3 nucleotide sequence: TGTGCCAGCAGCCCTCCCCAGGGCTCCTACAATGAGCAGTTCTTC. Its translation: CASSPPQGSYNEQFF.

This clonotype came up many times. The chain is built from TRBV2 and TRBJ2-2, with 9 bases that match TRBD2. With 7 bases clipped from V and 7 bases from J, the junction kept 7 bases outside the gene matches. This CDR3 is built from 14 residues. The germline CDR1 and CDR2 sequences are SNHLY and FYNNEI. CDR3 DNA: TGTGCCAGCAAGCCGGGACTAGCTGTCGGGGAGCTGTTTTTT. Protein sequence: CASKPGLAVGELFF.

This clonotype was seen repeatedly, ten times or more. The chain combines TRBV4-3 with TRBJ2-7, with D possibly being TRBD2 (5 bases). The V gene lost 4 bases and the J gene lost 4 bases, with 17 bases spanning the gap. Germline V CDR1 and CDR2: LGHNA, YSLEER. The length of the CDR3 is 15 residues. The CDR3 DNA sequence: TGCGCCAGCAGCCGCCGAGCTGGCGGGCTATACGAGCAGTACTTC. It specifies CASSRRAGGLYEQYF.

Many counts were recorded for this clonotype. The J gene is TRBJ2-7, the V gene TRBV7-2; D might be TRBD2 (5 bases). The length of the CDR3 is 15 residues. Germline-derived CDR1 and CDR2 are SGHTA and FQGNSA. V lost 5 bases and J lost 4, with 18 bases in between. CDR3 sequence (DNA): TGTGCCAGCAGCCAACGGGGTCTATCCGGATACGAGCAGTACTTC. It encodes CASSQRGLSGYEQYF.

This clonotype showed up many times. CDR3 in DNA: TGCAGTGCTAGAGCAGACTTAACAGGGAGCTCCTACAATGAGCAGTTCTTC. Translated, it gives CSARADLTGSSYNEQFF. This chain links TRBV20-1 with TRBJ2-1; TRBD1 is a possible D gene (6 bases). Germline values: CDR1 DFQATT, CDR2 SNEGSKA (reference sequence). This CDR3 region has 17 residues. V lost 1 base and J lost 0, with 16 bases in between.

This clonotype was recorded at least ten times. J is TRBJ1-4 and V is TRBV7-9; D remains ambiguous. The CDR3 runs 15 residues. Trimming took off 4 bases at V and 4 bases at J, with 13 bases between the two ends. Germline CDR1 reads SEHNR; CDR2 reads FQNEAQ (reference sequence). This chain's CDR3 is CASSYPSEINEKLFF. In DNA form, the CDR3 reads TGTGCCAGCAGCTACCCTTCAGAAATTAATGAAAAACTGTTTTTT. The full variable domain, in which reference TRBV7-9 and TRBJ1-4 provide the parts outside the CDR3, is DTGVSQNPRHKITKRGQNVTFRCDPISEHNRLYWYRQTLGQGPEFLTYFQNEAQLEKSRLLSDRFSAERPKGSFSTLEIQRTEQGDSAMYLCASSYPSEINEKLFFGSGTQLSVL.

Details on this clonotype: Since a much larger clone is just one base distant, this may be a read error. This chain connects TRBV7-8 to TRBJ1-2; D is uncertain. The CDR3 length is 13 residues. In germline, CDR1 is SGHVS, CDR2 FQNEAQ. CDR3 amino acids: CASSLGGSYCYTF. CDR3 in DNA: TGTGCCAGCAGCTTAGGTGGCAGCTATTGCTACACCTTC.

This clonotype has just a few counts. This chain links TRBV5-1 with TRBJ2-1; 9 bases match TRBD1. The CDR3 is 15 residues long. The germline gives CDR1 SGHRS, CDR2 YFSETQ. J gave up 10 bases and V 10 bases, and 18 bases lay outside the gene matches. The CDR3 DNA sequence: TGCGCCGTCTCATTGGGGACAGGGTATGGTTCAGAGCAGTTCTTC. Translation: CAVSLGTGYGSEQFF.

The CDR3 spells CASSETSGSGHSGNTIYF. The CDR3 nucleotides are TGTGCCAGCAGTGAGACTTCTGGATCAGGCCACTCTGGAAACACCATATATTTT. The rearrangement uses TRBV2 and TRBJ1-3; D uncertain. Germline CDR1 is SNHLY and CDR2 is FYNNEI. V lost 3 bases and J lost 0, with 18 bases in between. The CDR3 spans 18 residues.